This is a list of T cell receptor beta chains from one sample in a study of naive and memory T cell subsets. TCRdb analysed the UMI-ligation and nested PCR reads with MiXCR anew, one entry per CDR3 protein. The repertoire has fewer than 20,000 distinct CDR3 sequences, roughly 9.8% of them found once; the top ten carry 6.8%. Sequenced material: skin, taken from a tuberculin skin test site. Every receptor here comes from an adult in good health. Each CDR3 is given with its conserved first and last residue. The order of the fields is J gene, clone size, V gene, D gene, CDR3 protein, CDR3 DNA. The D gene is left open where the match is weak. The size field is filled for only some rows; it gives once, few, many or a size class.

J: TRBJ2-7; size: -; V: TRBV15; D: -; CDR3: CATSRDRGSYEQYF; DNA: TGTGCCACCAGCAGAGATAGGGGCAGCTACGAGCAGTACTTC
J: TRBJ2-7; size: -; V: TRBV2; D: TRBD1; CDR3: CASNPQGAYEQYF; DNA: TGTGCCAGCAACCCCCAGGGGGCTTACGAGCAGTACTTC
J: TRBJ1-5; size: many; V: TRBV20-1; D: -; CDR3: CSVPRADNQPQHF; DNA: TGCAGTGTCCCCCGGGCCGACAATCAGCCCCAGCATTTT
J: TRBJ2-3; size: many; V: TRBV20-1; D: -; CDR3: CSASGPNADTQYF; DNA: TGCAGTGCAAGCGGGCCTAATGCAGATACGCAGTATTTT
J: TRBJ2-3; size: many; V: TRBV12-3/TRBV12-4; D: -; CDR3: CASSQSHSDTQYF; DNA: TGTGCCAGCAGCCAATCCCATTCAGATACGCAGTATTTT
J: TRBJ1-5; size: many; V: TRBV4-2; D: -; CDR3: CASSQAALLSGVQPQHF; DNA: TGTGCCAGCAGCCAAGCAGCCCTCCTCTCGGGGGTTCAGCCCCAGCATTTT
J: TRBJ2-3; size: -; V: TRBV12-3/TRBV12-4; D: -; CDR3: CASRPPGGTQYF; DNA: TGTGCCAGCAGACCCCCCGGCGGTACGCAGTATTTT
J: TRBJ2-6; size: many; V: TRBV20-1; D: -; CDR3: CSALLGLGANVLTF; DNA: TGCAGTGCTCTATTAGGTTTAGGGGCCAACGTCCTGACTTTC
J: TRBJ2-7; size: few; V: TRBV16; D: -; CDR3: CASSQSVAGEEQYF; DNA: TGTGCCAGCAGCCAATCAGTAGCTGGGGAGGAGCAGTACTTC
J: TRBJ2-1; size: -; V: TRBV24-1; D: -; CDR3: CATREGGGLYNEQFF; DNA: TGTGCCACCCGCGAGGGAGGGGGCCTCTACAATGAGCAGTTCTTC
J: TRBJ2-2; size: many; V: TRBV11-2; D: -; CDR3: CASSLALAANTGELFF; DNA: TGTGCCAGCAGCTTAGCTTTAGCGGCGAACACCGGGGAGCTGTTTTTT
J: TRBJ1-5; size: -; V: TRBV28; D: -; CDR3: CASTPFGEQPQHF; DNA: TGTGCCAGCACTCCTTTCGGTGAGCAGCCCCAGCATTTT
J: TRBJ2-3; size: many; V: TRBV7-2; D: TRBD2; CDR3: CASSLVLFGLAGRVDTQYF; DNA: TGTGCCAGCAGCTTAGTTCTCTTTGGACTAGCGGGGCGGGTGGATACGCAGTATTTT
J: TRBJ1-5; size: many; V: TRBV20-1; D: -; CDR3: CSAREGTADYSNQPQHF; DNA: TGCAGTGCTAGAGAGGGGACGGCGGATTATAGCAATCAGCCCCAGCATTTT
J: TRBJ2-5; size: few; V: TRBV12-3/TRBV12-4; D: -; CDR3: CASGKNRDFSETQYF; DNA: TGTGCCAGCGGAAAGAACCGGGACTTCAGCGAGACCCAGTACTTC
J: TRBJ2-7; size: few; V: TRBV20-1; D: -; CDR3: CSARQGPYEQYF; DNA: TGCAGTGCTAGGCAGGGGCCCTACGAGCAGTACTTC
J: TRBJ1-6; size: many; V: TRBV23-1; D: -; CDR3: CASSKTIRSAGPLINNSPLHF; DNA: TGCGCCAGCAGTAAAACCATCCGCAGCGCGGGTCCCCTCATCAATAATTCACCCCTCCACTTT
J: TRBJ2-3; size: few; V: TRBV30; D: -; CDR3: CAWSGSLARPDTQYF; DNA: TGTGCCTGGAGTGGAAGTCTAGCGCGGCCAGATACGCAGTATTTT
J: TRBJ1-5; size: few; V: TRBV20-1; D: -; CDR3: CSARAYRDQPQHF; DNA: TGCAGTGCTAGGGCCTACAGGGATCAGCCCCAGCATTTT
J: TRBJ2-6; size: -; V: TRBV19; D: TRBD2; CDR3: CASSMGGLAGYSGANVLTF; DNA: TGTGCCAGTAGTATGGGCGGGCTAGCGGGGTACTCTGGGGCCAACGTCCTGACTTTC
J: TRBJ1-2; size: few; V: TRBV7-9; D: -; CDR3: CASSLHTGLNYGYTF; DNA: TGTGCCAGCAGCTTACACACAGGTCTTAACTATGGCTACACCTTC
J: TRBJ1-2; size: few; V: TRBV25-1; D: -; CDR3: CASSDRRGGGYTF; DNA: TGTGCCAGCAGTGATCGCAGGGGAGGTGGCTACACCTTC
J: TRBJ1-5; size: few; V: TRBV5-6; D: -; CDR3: CASSSDKGLQPQHF; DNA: TGTGCCAGCAGCTCGGATAAAGGGCTTCAGCCCCAGCATTTT
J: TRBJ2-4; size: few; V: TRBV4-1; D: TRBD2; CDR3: CASSQGLFSGDKNIQYF; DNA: TGCGCCAGCAGCCAAGGTCTCTTTAGCGGGGACAAAAACATTCAGTACTTC
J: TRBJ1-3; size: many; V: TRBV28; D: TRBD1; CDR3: CASSQQGRGNTIYF; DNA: TGTGCCAGCAGTCAACAGGGGCGCGGAAACACCATATATTTT
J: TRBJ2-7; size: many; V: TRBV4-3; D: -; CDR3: CASSGGREQYF; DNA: TGCGCCAGCAGCGGAGGAAGGGAGCAGTACTTC
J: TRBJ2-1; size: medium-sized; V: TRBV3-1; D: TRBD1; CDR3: CASSQGTGPISQQFF; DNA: TGTGCCAGCAGCCAAGGGACAGGCCCTATTTCTCAGCAGTTCTTC
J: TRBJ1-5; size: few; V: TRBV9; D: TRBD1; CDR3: CASSVDPGGSNQPQHF; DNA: TGTGCCAGCAGCGTAGATCCAGGGGGCAGCAATCAGCCCCAGCATTTT
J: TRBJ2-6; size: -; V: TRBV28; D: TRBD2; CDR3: CASAGTSGSSGANVLTF; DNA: TGTGCCAGCGCTGGGACTAGCGGGAGCTCTGGGGCCAACGTCCTGACTTTC